This TCR beta chain was captured by sequencing in a study of identical twins. Broader study findings: Twins shared out-of-frame alpha sequences with excess low generation probability. Twin sharing of out-of-frame TCR alpha was underestimated by models in monozygotic pairs. Fewer insertions were carried by abundant cord blood beta clonotypes, but none was seen in memory repertoires.

Unique molecular identifiers were present on the cDNA, and a universal primer site came from template switching. TCRdb passed the 5' RACE reads through MiXCR, listing each CDR3 protein once. This table holds some 900,000 distinct CDR3 sequences, roughly an eighth found once. There are a few counts of this clonotype. No antigen is known for it. This same sample was also taken into another study, of yellow fever vaccine responses in identical twins.

The sample comprised PBMCs. This sequence originates from a young woman in good health.

The CDR3 coding sequence is TGCAGTGCTACTGACTCCAGTGCTAACACTGAAGCTTTCTTT. Translation gives CSATDSSANTEAFF. The V call is TRBV20-1, the J call TRBJ1-1; D is unclear. Trimming shortened V by 4 bases and J by 2 bases, and 14 bases separated the two germline ends. Germline V gives CDR1 DFQATT, CDR2 SNEGSKA (reference sequence). The CDR3 sequence is 14 residues long.